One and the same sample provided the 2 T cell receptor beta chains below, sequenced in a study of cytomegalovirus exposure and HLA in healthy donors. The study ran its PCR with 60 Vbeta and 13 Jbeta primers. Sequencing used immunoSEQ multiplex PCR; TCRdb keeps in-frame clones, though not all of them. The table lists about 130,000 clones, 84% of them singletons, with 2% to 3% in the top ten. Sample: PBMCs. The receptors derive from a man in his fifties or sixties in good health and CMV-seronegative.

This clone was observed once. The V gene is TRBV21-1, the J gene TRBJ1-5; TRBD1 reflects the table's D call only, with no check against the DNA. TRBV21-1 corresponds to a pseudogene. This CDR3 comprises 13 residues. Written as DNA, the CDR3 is TGTGCCAGCATAGAACAGGGCAATCAGCCCCAGCATTTT. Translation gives CASIEQGNQPQHF.

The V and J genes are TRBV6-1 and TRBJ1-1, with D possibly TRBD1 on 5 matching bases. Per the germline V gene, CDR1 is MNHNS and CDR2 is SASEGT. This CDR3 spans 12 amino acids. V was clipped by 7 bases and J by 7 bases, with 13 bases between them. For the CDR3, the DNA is TGTGCCAGCACCCTCAGGGAAAATGAAGCTTTCTTT. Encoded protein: CASTLRENEAFF.